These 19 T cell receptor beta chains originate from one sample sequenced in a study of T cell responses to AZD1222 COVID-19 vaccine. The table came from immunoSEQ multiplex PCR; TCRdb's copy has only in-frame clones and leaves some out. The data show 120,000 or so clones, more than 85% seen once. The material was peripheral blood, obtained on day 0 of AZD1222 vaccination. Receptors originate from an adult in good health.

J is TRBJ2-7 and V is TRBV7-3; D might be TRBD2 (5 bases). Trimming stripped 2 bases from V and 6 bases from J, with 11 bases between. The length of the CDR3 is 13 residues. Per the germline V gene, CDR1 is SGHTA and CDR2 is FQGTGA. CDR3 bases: TGTGCCAGCAGCTTAGATAATAGCGCCGAGCAGTACTTC. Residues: CASSLDNSAEQYF.

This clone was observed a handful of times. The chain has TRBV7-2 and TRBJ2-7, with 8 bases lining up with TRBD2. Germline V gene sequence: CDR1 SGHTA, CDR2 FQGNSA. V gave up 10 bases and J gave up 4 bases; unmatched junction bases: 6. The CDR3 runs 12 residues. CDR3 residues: CATQRETYEQYF. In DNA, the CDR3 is TGTGCCACCCAGCGGGAGACGTACGAGCAGTACTTC.

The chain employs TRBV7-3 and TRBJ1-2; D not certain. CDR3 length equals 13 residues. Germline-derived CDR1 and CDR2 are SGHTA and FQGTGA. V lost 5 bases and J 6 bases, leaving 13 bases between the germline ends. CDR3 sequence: CASSPGPRDGYTF. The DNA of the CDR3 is TGTGCCAGCAGCCCCGGCCCACGGGATGGCTACACCTTC. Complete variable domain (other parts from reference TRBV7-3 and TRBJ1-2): GAGVSQTPSNKVTEKGKYVELRCDPISGHTALYWYRQSLGQGPEFLIYFQGTGAADDSGLPNDRFFAVRPEGSVSTLKIQRTERGDSAVYLCASSPGPRDGYTFGSGTRLTVV.

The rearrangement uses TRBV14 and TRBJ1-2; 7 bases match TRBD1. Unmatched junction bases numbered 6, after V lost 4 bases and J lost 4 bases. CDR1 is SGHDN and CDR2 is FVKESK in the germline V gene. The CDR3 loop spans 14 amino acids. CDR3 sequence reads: CASSRQGSIYGYTF. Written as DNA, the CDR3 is TGTGCCAGCAGCCGACAGGGTTCGATCTATGGCTACACCTTC.

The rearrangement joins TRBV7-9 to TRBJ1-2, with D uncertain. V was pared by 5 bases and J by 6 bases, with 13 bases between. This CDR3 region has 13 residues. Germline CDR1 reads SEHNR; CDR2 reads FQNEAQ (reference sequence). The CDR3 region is CASSPDGVHGYTF. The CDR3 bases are TGTGCCAGCAGCCCCGACGGGGTACATGGCTACACCTTC.

The CDR3: CASSPPDRFLYEQYF. CDR3 DNA: TGTGCCAGCAGCCCCCCCGACAGATTCCTCTACGAGCAGTACTTC. The chain recombines TRBV6-5 with TRBJ2-7; the D gene is possibly TRBD1 (5 bases). The germline V gene encodes CDR1 MNHEY and CDR2 SVGAGI. V lost 6 bases and J lost 3, with 18 bases in between. The CDR3 is 15 amino acids.

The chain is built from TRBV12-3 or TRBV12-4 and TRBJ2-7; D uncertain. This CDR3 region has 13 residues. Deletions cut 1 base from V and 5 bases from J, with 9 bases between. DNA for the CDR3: TGTGCCAGCAGTTTAGGGCCATCGAACGAGCAGTACTTC. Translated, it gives CASSLGPSNEQYF.

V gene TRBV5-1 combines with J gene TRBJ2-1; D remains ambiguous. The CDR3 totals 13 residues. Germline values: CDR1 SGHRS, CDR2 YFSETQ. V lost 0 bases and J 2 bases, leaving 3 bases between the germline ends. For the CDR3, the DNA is TGCGCCAGCAGCTTGGAGGCCTACAATGAGCAGTTCTTC. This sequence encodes CASSLEAYNEQFF.

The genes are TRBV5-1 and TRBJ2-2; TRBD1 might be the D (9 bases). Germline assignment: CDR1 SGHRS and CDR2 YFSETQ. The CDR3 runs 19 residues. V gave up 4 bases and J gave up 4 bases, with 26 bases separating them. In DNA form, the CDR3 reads TGCGCCAGCAGCCCGGGACAGGGAGGACTAGCATTGTTCACCGGGGAGCTGTTTTTT. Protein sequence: CASSPGQGGLALFTGELFF.

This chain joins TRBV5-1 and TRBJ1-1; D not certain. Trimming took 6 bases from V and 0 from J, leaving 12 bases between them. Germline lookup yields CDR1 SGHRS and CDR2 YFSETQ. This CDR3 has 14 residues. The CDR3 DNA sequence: TGCGCCAGCACACCAGGAGCGATGAACACTGAAGCTTTCTTT. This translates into CASTPGAMNTEAFF.

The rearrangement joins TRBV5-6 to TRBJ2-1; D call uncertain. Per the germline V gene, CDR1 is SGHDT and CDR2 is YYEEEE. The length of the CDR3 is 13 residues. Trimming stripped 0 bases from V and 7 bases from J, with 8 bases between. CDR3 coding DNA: TGTGCCAGCAGCTTGGGTTCCGCAAATGAGCAGTTCTTC. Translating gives CASSLGSANEQFF. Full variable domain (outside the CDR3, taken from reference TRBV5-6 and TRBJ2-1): DAGVTQSPTHLIKTRGQQVTLRCSPKSGHDTVSWYQQALGQGPQFIFQYYEEEERQRGNFPDRFSGHQFPNYSSELNVNALLLGDSALYLCASSLGSANEQFFGPGTRLTVL.

Written as DNA, the CDR3 is TGTGCCAGCAGTCCTCCTTACAGCCAGCCTAAAGGCTACACCTTC. It translates to CASSPPYSQPKGYTF. The chain carries TRBV27 and TRBJ1-2; D uncertain. The ends were cut back, 5 bases at V and 8 bases at J, with 21 bases in the middle. The CDR3 has 15 amino acids. CDR1 is MNHEY and CDR2 is SMNVEV in the germline V gene (reference sequence).

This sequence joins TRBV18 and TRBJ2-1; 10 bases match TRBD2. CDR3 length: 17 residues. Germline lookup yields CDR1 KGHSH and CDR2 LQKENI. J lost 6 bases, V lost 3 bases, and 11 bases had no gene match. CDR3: CASSPGAGGPFGNEQFF. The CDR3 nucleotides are TGTGCCAGCTCACCTGGAGCGGGAGGGCCTTTCGGCAATGAGCAGTTCTTC.

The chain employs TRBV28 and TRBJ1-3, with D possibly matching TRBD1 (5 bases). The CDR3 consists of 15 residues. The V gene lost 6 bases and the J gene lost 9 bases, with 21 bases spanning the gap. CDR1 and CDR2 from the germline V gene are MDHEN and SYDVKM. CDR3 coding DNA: TGTGCCAGCAGGCCGGGACCCGCGAGGGTTGGCACCATATATTTT. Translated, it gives CASRPGPARVGTIYF. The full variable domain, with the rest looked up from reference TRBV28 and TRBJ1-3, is DVKVTQSSRYLVKRTGEKVFLECVQDMDHENMFWYRQDPGLGLRLIYFSYDVKMKEKGDIPEGYSVSREKKERFSLILESASTNQTSMYLCASRPGPARVGTIYFGEGSWLTVV.

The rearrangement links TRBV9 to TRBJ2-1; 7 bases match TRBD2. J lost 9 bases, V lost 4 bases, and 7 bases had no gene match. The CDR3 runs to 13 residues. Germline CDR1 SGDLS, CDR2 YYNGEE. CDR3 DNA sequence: TGTGCCAGCAGCTCCGGTGGGGGGGGTGAGCAGTTCTTC. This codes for CASSSGGGGEQFF.

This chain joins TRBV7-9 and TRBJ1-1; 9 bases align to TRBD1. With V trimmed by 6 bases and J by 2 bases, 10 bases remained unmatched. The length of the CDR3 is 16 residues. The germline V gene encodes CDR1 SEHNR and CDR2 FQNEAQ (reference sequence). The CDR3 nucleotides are TGTGCCAGCAGGATGGGACAGGGTGGAAGCAACACTGAAGCTTTCTTT. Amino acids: CASRMGQGGSNTEAFF.

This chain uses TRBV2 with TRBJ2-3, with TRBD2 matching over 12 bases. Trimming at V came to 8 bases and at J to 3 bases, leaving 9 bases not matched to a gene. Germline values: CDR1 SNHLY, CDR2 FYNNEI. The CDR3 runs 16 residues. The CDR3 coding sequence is TGTGCCAGCGGGGTTCTCGGACTAGCGGGAACAGATACGCAGTATTTT. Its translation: CASGVLGLAGTDTQYF.

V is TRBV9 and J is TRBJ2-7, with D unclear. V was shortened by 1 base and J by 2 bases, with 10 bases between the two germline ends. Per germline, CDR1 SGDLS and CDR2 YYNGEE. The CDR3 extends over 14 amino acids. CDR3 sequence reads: CASSVSEVTYEQYF. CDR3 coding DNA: TGTGCCAGCAGCGTATCTGAGGTTACCTACGAGCAGTACTTC.

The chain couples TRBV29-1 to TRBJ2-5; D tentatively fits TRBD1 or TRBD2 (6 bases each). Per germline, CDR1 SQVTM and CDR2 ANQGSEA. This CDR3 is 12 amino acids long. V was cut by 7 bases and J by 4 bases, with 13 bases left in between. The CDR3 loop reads CSGSEGGETQYF. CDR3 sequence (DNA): TGCAGCGGTTCAGAGGGGGGAGAGACCCAGTACTTC.